This TCR beta chain was sequenced in a study of blood T cells in healthy people across ages. CDR1 is SGHRS, CDR2 YFSETQ, per germline. This CDR3 is built from 16 residues. Trimming cost V 0 bases and J 4 bases; bases outside gene matches: 6. A second PCR, run for roughly 7 to 12 cycles, used a sample-barcoded 5' primer plus a J-beta primer mix. TCRdb fed the 5' RACE reads into MiXCR, producing one record per CDR3 protein. The repertoire has some 560,000 distinct CDR3 sequences, approximately 26% of them found once; the top ten carry 3% to 4%. These data were also reused for a study on T cells of mothers and their children. This second report adds: Donors comprised three healthy Caucasian mothers plus their six children.

The gene calls are TRBV5-1 and TRBJ2-1, with 8 positions matching TRBD2. The sequence came from a boy aged 2 to 9 in good health. Specimen: blood. The chain's CDR3 is CASSLGRGVSYNEQFF. The CDR3 bases are TGCGCCAGCAGCTTGGGGCGGGGGGTAAGTTACAATGAGCAGTTCTTC.